The 29 T cell receptor beta chains below all came from one sample that was sequenced in a study of blood T cell repertoires in COVID-19. Method: immunoSEQ multiplex PCR; TCRdb's copy keeps in-frame clones and lacks some. The sample carries tens of thousands of clones, about 88% recorded once. Sequencing was done on a sample of peripheral blood. Receptors originate from a man aged 80 or over with active or convalescent COVID-19.

This clone has a single count. V and J are TRBV25-1 and TRBJ2-3; the match to TRBD2 covers 9 bases. The CDR3 loop spans 15 amino acids. The V gene's germline CDR1 is MGHDK and CDR2 SYGVNS. V lost 4 bases, J lost 2 bases, and 4 bases stayed unmatched. The CDR3 loop reads CASSAASGNTDTQYF. The CDR3 DNA sequence: TGTGCCAGCAGTGCCGCTAGCGGGAACACAGATACGCAGTATTTT.

The chain is built from TRBV4-1 and TRBJ2-3; TRBD1 aligns across 10 bases. The germline CDR1 and CDR2 sequences are MGHRA and YSYEKL. The CDR3 contains 15 residues. V shed 4 bases and J 3 bases; nucleotides not matched to a gene: 4. CDR3 region: CASSRQGALTDTQYF. The CDR3 bases are TGCGCCAGCAGCCGACAGGGGGCGTTGACAGATACGCAGTATTTT.

This chain uses TRBV19 with TRBJ1-2, with D perhaps matching TRBD1 (5 bases). The CDR3 length is 15 residues. V was cut by 4 bases and J by 3 bases, with 15 bases left in between. Germline loops: CDR1 LNHDA, CDR2 SQIVND (reference sequence). DNA of the CDR3: TGTGCCAGTAGTACGTGGGGGGAAGGGGACTATGGCTACACCTTC. Protein sequence: CASSTWGEGDYGYTF.

The chain joins TRBV7-2 to TRBJ2-1; TRBD1 matches at 11 bases. V shed 5 bases and J 7 bases; nucleotides not matched to a gene: 10. CDR3 length equals 16 residues. Germline-derived CDR1 and CDR2 are SGHTA and FQGNSA. The CDR3 DNA is TGTGCCAGCAGCCAAGCCCGGGACAGGGGGTTGAATGAGCAGTTCTTC. The encoded protein is CASSQARDRGLNEQFF.

The gene calls are TRBV19 and TRBJ1-5, with D tentatively TRBD1 (6 bases). Germline V gene data show CDR1 as LNHDA and CDR2 as SQIVND (reference sequence). V was trimmed by 3 bases and J by 3 bases, leaving 12 bases between them. The CDR3 contains 15 residues. The CDR3 DNA follows: TGTGCCAGTAGTATTGGGACACGGCCCAATCAGCCCCAGCATTTT. It codes for CASSIGTRPNQPQHF.

The chain employs TRBV30 and TRBJ2-3; TRBD2 aligns across 7 bases. Looked up from germline, CDR1 is GTSNPN and CDR2 is SVGIG (reference sequence). Losses at the gene ends were 1 base for V and 2 bases for J; bases not matched to a gene: 9. The CDR3 is 16 residues long. The CDR3 region is CAWSGSRLANTDTQYF. The CDR3 DNA sequence: TGTGCCTGGAGTGGGTCGCGACTAGCCAACACAGATACGCAGTATTTT.

The chain is built from TRBV19 and TRBJ1-2; 7 nucleotides line up with TRBD1. Trimming took 5 bases from V and 1 from J; bases not matched to a gene: 4. CDR3 length: 14 residues. Germline CDR1 LNHDA, CDR2 SQIVND (reference sequence). CDR3 sequence: CASSVDRSNYGYTF. The CDR3 bases are TGTGCCAGTAGTGTGGACAGGAGTAACTATGGCTACACCTTC.

V gene TRBV11-2 combines with J gene TRBJ2-1; possibly TRBD2 for D (5 bases). From germline, CDR1 is SGHAT and CDR2 FQNNGV. The CDR3 runs to 15 residues. Trimming removed 5 bases from V and 0 bases from J, with 11 bases in between. The CDR3 spells CASSLSGNSYNEQFF. The CDR3 coding sequence is TGTGCCAGCAGCCTAAGCGGAAACTCCTACAATGAGCAGTTCTTC.

The chain links TRBV9 to TRBJ1-2; TRBD1 matches at 7 bases. This CDR3 is 13 amino acids long. CDR1 is SGDLS and CDR2 is YYNGEE in the germline V gene. J was trimmed by 4 bases and V by 4 bases; bases with no gene match: 4. CDR3 region: CASSRQGGYGYTF. CDR3 coding DNA: TGTGCCAGCAGCCGACAGGGCGGCTATGGCTACACCTTC.

This clone was detected a few times. The chain is built from TRBV18 and TRBJ1-2; TRBD1 matches at 7 bases. The CDR3 consists of 14 residues. The J segment lost 8 bases and the V segment lost 6 bases, leaving 12 bases of the junction unmatched. Per germline, CDR1 KGHSH and CDR2 LQKENI. Here the CDR3 reads CASSRDRESLGYTF. DNA of the CDR3: TGTGCCAGCTCCCGAGACAGGGAGTCGTTGGGCTACACCTTC.

The rearrangement links TRBV6-5 to TRBJ1-2, with 10 bases aligning to TRBD1. CDR1 and CDR2 from the germline V gene are MNHEY and SVGAGI. V shed 7 bases, J shed 8 bases, and the junction held 7 bases outside the gene matches. This CDR3 region has 13 residues. The chain's CDR3 is CASTRDRGGGYTF. CDR3 nucleotide sequence: TGTGCCAGCACCCGGGACAGGGGTGGCGGCTACACCTTC.

The chain is built from TRBV15 and TRBJ2-2; 9 bases match TRBD1. The CDR3 extends over 14 amino acids. V gave up 5 bases and J gave up 5 bases; unmatched junction bases: 3. CDR1 and CDR2 from the germline V gene are LNHNV and YYDKDF (reference sequence). CDR3 bases: TGTGCCACCAGCGGACAGGGGAGAACCGGGGAGCTGTTTTTT. As protein: CATSGQGRTGELFF.

DNA for the CDR3: TGCGCCAGCAGCTTAAGGACAGGTCAAGGAGATTCACCCCTCCACTTT. Protein: CASSLRTGQGDSPLHF. The J gene is TRBJ1-6, the V gene TRBV5-1; 7 nucleotides align to TRBD1. Per the germline V gene, CDR1 is SGHRS and CDR2 is YFSETQ. The CDR3 runs to 16 residues. Losses at the gene ends were 2 bases for V and 8 bases for J; bases not matched to a gene: 10.

The J gene is TRBJ2-3, the V gene TRBV7-6; TRBD2 agrees at 13 bases. There are 19 residues in the CDR3. Germline assignment: CDR1 SGHVS and CDR2 FNYEAQ. Germline trimming cut 5 bases from V and 0 bases from J; bases unmatched to any gene: 11. CDR3 DNA: TGTGCCAGCAGCAAGAGACTAGCGGGAGGCTCCTCTAGCACAGATACGCAGTATTTT. Translation gives CASSKRLAGGSSSTDTQYF.

The chain recombines TRBV14 with TRBJ1-1; no firm D call. Germline-derived CDR1 and CDR2 are SGHDN and FVKESK. This CDR3 spans 11 amino acids. The V end lost 4 bases, the J end lost 7 bases, and 7 bases lay between the germline ends. The CDR3 region has the DNA TGTGCCAGCAGCCGTCTCGGTGAAGCTTTCTTT. It codes for CASSRLGEAFF.

The V and J genes are TRBV7-8 and TRBJ2-1; D remains unclear. The CDR3 is made up of 16 amino acids. V shed 0 bases and J shed 0 bases, with 9 bases lying between them. The germline V gene encodes CDR1 SGHVS and CDR2 FQNEAQ. The CDR3 DNA sequence: TGTGCCAGCAGCTTAGCCGCCACCAGCTCCTACAATGAGCAGTTCTTC. It specifies CASSLAATSSYNEQFF. Full variable domain (remainder filled in from reference TRBV7-8 and TRBJ2-1): GAGVSQSPRYKVAKRGQDVALRCDPISGHVSLFWYQQALGQGPEFLTYFQNEAQLDKSGLPSDRFFAERPEGSVSTLKIQRTQQEDSAVYLCASSLAATSSYNEQFFGPGTRLTVL.

The V and J genes are TRBV12-3 or TRBV12-4 and TRBJ1-2; D is ambiguous. This CDR3 is built from 13 residues. With 3 bases removed from V and 4 bases from J, the gap between germline ends came to 9 bases. The CDR3 protein is CASSFEGRYGYTF. The CDR3 nucleotides are TGTGCCAGCAGTTTTGAGGGTCGCTATGGCTACACCTTC.

The rearrangement uses TRBV18 and TRBJ1-5; 7 bases match TRBD1. The junction had 11 bases not matched to a gene; V was cut back by 6 bases and J by 0 bases. This CDR3 is built from 17 residues. Germline-derived CDR1 and CDR2 are KGHSH and LQKENI. DNA of the CDR3: TGTGCCAGCTCCCCGCAGTCAGGGGGAATTAGCAATCAGCCCCAGCATTTT. Amino acids: CASSPQSGGISNQPQHF. Filled out from reference TRBV18 and TRBJ1-5, the complete variable domain reads NAGVMQNPRHLVRRRGQEARLRCSPMKGHSHVYWYRQLPEEGLKFMVYLQKENIIDESGMPKERFSAEFPKEGPSILRIQQVVRGDSAAYFCASSPQSGGISNQPQHFGDGTRLSIL.

In DNA form, the CDR3 reads TGTGCCAGCAGCTTGGAGGGGGGGGTCACAGATACGCAGTATTTT. Protein product: CASSLEGGVTDTQYF. V gene TRBV5-8 combines with J gene TRBJ2-3; D possibly corresponds to TRBD2 (7 bases). The CDR3 consists of 15 residues. Germline CDR1 reads SGHTS; CDR2 reads YDEGEE. Trimming removed 0 bases at V and 2 bases at J, with 10 bases between.

The CDR3 DNA follows: TGCGCCAGCAGCCCGACTGGGACAGCGAAAGGCACAGATACGCAGTATTTT. As protein: CASSPTGTAKGTDTQYF. J is TRBJ2-3 and V is TRBV4-1; TRBD1 matches at 7 bases. The CDR3 spans 17 residues. The J segment lost 1 base and the V segment lost 4 bases, leaving 11 bases of the junction unmatched. Germline loops: CDR1 MGHRA, CDR2 YSYEKL.

The chain recombines TRBV18 with TRBJ1-2; the match to TRBD1 covers 7 bases. The V gene end was trimmed by 5 bases and the J gene end by 5 bases; junction bases not matched to a gene: 8. Germline-derived CDR1 and CDR2 are KGHSH and LQKENI. The CDR3 has 14 amino acids. The CDR3 DNA reads TGTGCCAGCTCATTTGGGACAGAGATGTATGGCTACACCTTC. Its translation: CASSFGTEMYGYTF.

The rearrangement joins TRBV2 to TRBJ2-5; tentatively, D is TRBD2 (5 bases). The CDR3 length is 12 residues. Germline V gives CDR1 SNHLY, CDR2 FYNNEI. Trimming stripped 7 bases from V and 5 bases from J, with 11 bases between. The CDR3 here is CASTRGVETQYF. The CDR3 DNA sequence: TGTGCCAGCACCCGGGGTGTTGAGACCCAGTACTTC.

The sample holds a few counts of this clone. This chain connects TRBV29-1 to TRBJ2-2, with D perhaps TRBD1 (5 bases). Between the trimmed V and J ends, which lost 6 bases and 0 bases, there was a span of 17 bases. Germline CDR1 reads SQVTM; CDR2 reads ANQGSEA. This CDR3 contains 16 residues. DNA of the CDR3: TGCAGCGTGGGGCTGGGTTGGGGAACGAACACCGGGGAGCTGTTTTTT. Its translation is CSVGLGWGTNTGELFF.

The chain couples TRBV4-1 to TRBJ1-4; D possibly corresponds to TRBD1 (5 bases). Trimming removed 5 bases at V and 4 bases at J, with 11 bases between. Per germline, CDR1 MGHRA and CDR2 YSYEKL. CDR3 length: 14 residues. CDR3 DNA: TGCGCCAGCAGCAAGACAGCCAATAATGAAAAACTGTTTTTT. Residues: CASSKTANNEKLFF.

The chain joins TRBV5-1 to TRBJ1-1; a weak D match, TRBD1 (6 bases). The CDR3 contains 15 residues. With 0 bases removed from V and 1 base from J, the gap between germline ends came to 10 bases. Germline V lookup: CDR1 SGHRS, CDR2 YFSETQ. The CDR3 DNA reads as TGCGCCAGCAGCTTGGACAGGGATACGAACACTGAAGCTTTCTTT. Residues: CASSLDRDTNTEAFF.

The rearrangement uses TRBV2 and TRBJ1-2; no clear D gene. CDR3 length equals 12 residues. V was trimmed by 5 bases and J by 7 bases, leaving 11 bases between them. Per germline, CDR1 SNHLY and CDR2 FYNNEI. The CDR3 reads CASSYSIVGYTF. CDR3 DNA: TGTGCCAGCAGTTACAGCATTGTTGGCTACACCTTC.

The rearrangement uses TRBV28 and TRBJ2-5; D gene uncertain. Germline loops: CDR1 MDHEN, CDR2 SYDVKM. V lost 6 bases and J 5 bases, leaving 16 bases between the germline ends. This CDR3 comprises 14 residues. The CDR3 DNA reads TGTGCCAGCAGCCCCGAGCCCTTCAAGGAGACCCAGTACTTC. Protein product: CASSPEPFKETQYF.

The chain carries TRBV29-1 and TRBJ1-2; D is ambiguous. This CDR3 has 12 residues. Trimming removed 7 bases at V and 0 bases at J, with 9 bases between. Looked up from germline, CDR1 is SQVTM and CDR2 is ANQGSEA. The CDR3 loop is CSGESANYGYTF. CDR3 nucleotides: TGCAGCGGGGAGTCAGCTAACTATGGCTACACCTTC. Drawing the rest from reference TRBV29-1 and TRBJ1-2, the complete variable domain is SAVISQKPSRDICQRGTSLTIQCQVDSQVTMMFWYRQQPGQSLTLIATANQGSEATYESGFVIDKFPISRPNLTFSTLTVSNMSPEDSSIYLCSGESANYGYTFGSGTRLTVV.

This clone appeared once. The rearrangement joins TRBV19 to TRBJ1-5; D possibly corresponds to TRBD1 (5 bases). This CDR3 is built from 14 residues. V gave up 7 bases and J gave up 3 bases, with 13 bases separating them. CDR1 LNHDA and CDR2 SQIVND come from the germline V gene (reference sequence). The CDR3 DNA reads TGTGCCAGTATAAAGTCAGGGTTCAATCAGCCCCAGCATTTT. Translated, it gives CASIKSGFNQPQHF.